The TCR beta chain under discussion was sequenced for a study of response to subunit inactivated influenza vaccine. Study-level results: Researchers suggested that each seasonal influenza vaccination recruits few new T cells.

This clonotype was detected a few times. Its antigen remains unidentified. MiXCR, applied by TCRdb to the RT-PCR reads, yields one record per CDR3 protein. The repertoire holds roughly 700,000 distinct CDR3 sequences, 15% to 18% seen once, with under 14% in the top ten. Looked up from germline, CDR1 is LGHNT and CDR2 is FRNRAP. Trimming removed 4 bases at V and 1 base at J, with 7 bases between. The CDR3 is 14 residues long. The specimen comprised PBMCs from blood, sampled about 12 days after vaccination. V usage is TRBV12-5 and J usage is TRBJ2-2; possibly TRBD1 for D (6 bases). This receptor was identified in a man in his forties or fifties who received an inactivated influenza vaccine. CDR3 in DNA: TGTGCTAGTGGTTCGGGACAGAACACCGGGGAGCTGTTTTTT. This translates into CASGSGQNTGELFF. Together with reference TRBV12-5 and TRBJ2-2, the CDR3 gives the full variable domain: DARVTQTPRHKVTEMGQEVTMRCQPILGHNTVFWYRQTMMQGLELLAYFRNRAPLDDSGMPKDRFSAEMPDATLATLKIQPSEPRDSAVYFCASGSGQNTGELFFGEGSRLTVL.